What follows are 9 T cell receptor beta chains derived from one specimen sequenced in a study of T-cell reconstitution after alpha-beta-depleted transplantation in children. It was with unique molecular identifiers that the TCRbeta library was prepared. Via MiXCR, TCRdb re-called the PCR reads, giving one row per CDR3 protein. The data contain 900,000 or so distinct CDR3 sequences, 16% of them singletons. The sample in question was PBMCs, mostly from graft donor cells, obtained 360 days after TCRalphabeta/CD19-depleted stem cell transplant. The receptors derive from a male patient aged 10-17 years who had a stem cell transplant for acute lymphoblastic leukemia, so the T cells may come from the graft donor.

There are many counts of this clonotype. The genes are TRBV3-1 and TRBJ2-7; no reliable D call. The CDR3 spans 11 residues. V lost 2 bases, J lost 4 bases, and 3 bases lay in between. From germline, CDR1 is LGHDT and CDR2 YNNKEL (reference sequence). CDR3 residues: CASSQNYEQYF. The CDR3 DNA follows: TGTGCCAGCAGCCAAAATTACGAGCAGTACTTC.

This clonotype was counted a few times. This chain joins TRBV5-6 and TRBJ2-1; 8 nucleotides agree with TRBD2. This CDR3 comprises 14 residues. Trimming at V came to 1 base and at J to 8 bases, leaving 5 bases not matched to a gene. Germline lookup yields CDR1 SGHDT and CDR2 YYEEEE. The CDR3 sequence is CASSLRLAFYEQFF. Written as DNA, the CDR3 is TGTGCCAGCAGCTTGCGACTAGCGTTCTATGAGCAGTTCTTC. The complete variable domain, with remaining parts taken from reference TRBV5-6 and TRBJ2-1, reads DAGVTQSPTHLIKTRGQQVTLRCSPKSGHDTVSWYQQALGQGPQFIFQYYEEEERQRGNFPDRFSGHQFPNYSSELNVNALLLGDSALYLCASSLRLAFYEQFFGPGTRLTVL.

The chain uses TRBV6-2 or TRBV6-3 and TRBJ2-5; the D is unclear. CDR1 MNHEY and CDR2 SVGEGT come from the germline V gene. The CDR3 is made up of 12 amino acids. Trimming left V 6 bases short and J 7 bases short, with 12 bases between. CDR3 in amino acids: CASRGWSRTQYF. CDR3 coding DNA: TGTGCCAGCAGGGGTTGGAGCCGGACCCAGTACTTC.

The rearrangement links TRBV3-1 to TRBJ2-1, with TRBD2 matching 7 bases. The length of the CDR3 is 15 residues. V was pared by 5 bases and J by 4 bases, with 8 bases of the junction left unmatched. Germline-derived CDR1 and CDR2 are LGHDT and YNNKEL (reference sequence). This CDR3 is CASSVSGLPYNEQFF. CDR3 sequence (DNA): TGTGCCAGCAGCGTCTCGGGACTACCTTACAATGAGCAGTTCTTC.

The table lists this clonotype with a few counts. The V gene is TRBV14, the J gene TRBJ2-7; TRBD2 might be the D (6 bases). The germline CDR1 and CDR2 sequences are SGHDN and FVKESK. V shed 5 bases and J shed 3 bases, with 17 bases lying between them. There are 15 residues in the CDR3. CDR3 protein: CASSSSVQRIYEQYF. The CDR3 bases are TGTGCCAGCAGCTCTAGCGTCCAAAGGATCTACGAGCAGTACTTC.

The J gene is TRBJ1-5, the V gene TRBV5-5, with 12 bases lining up with TRBD1. CDR3 length: 16 residues. CDR1 and CDR2 (germline): SGHKS, YYEKEE (reference sequence). Unmatched junction bases numbered 9, after V lost 4 bases and J lost 7 bases. The CDR3 region is CASSLGTGGAIQPQHF. The DNA for the CDR3 is TGTGCCAGCAGCCTCGGGACAGGGGGCGCTATCCAGCCCCAGCATTTT.

This chain uses TRBV19 with TRBJ2-3, with 7 bases identical to TRBD2. Trimming cost V 5 bases and J 0 bases; bases outside gene matches: 8. The CDR3 is made up of 16 amino acids. Germline V gives CDR1 LNHDA, CDR2 SQIVND (reference sequence). As DNA, the CDR3 is TGTGCCAGTAGTGTGAGACTAGCCTCTAGCACAGATACGCAGTATTTT. Amino acids: CASSVRLASSTDTQYF.

This clonotype has more than one count but fewer than ten. This chain joins TRBV20-1 and TRBJ1-2; D is undetermined. The germline CDR1 and CDR2 sequences are DFQATT and SNEGSKA (reference sequence). The CDR3 covers 11 residues. Trimming left V 6 bases short and J 5 bases short, with 10 bases between. CDR3 coding DNA: TGCAGTGCGTGGACTGCTTATGGCTACACCTTC. It codes for CSAWTAYGYTF.

The chain recombines TRBV7-9 with TRBJ2-2, with D perhaps TRBD2 (5 bases). Germline loops: CDR1 SEHNR, CDR2 FQNEAQ (reference sequence). V was pared by 0 bases and J by 4 bases, with 12 bases between. The CDR3 contains 16 residues. CDR3 loop: CASSLAEVVRTGELFF. The CDR3 bases are TGTGCCAGCAGCTTAGCGGAGGTAGTACGCACCGGGGAGCTGTTTTTT.